In its sample, the clone carrying this TCR beta chain was seen a few times. The antigen remains unidentified. This sample was included in a study of cytomegalovirus exposure and HLA in healthy donors. Study-wide background: Drawn from HLA-typed donors, tens of millions of unique TCRs were held in an early data release. Overall study findings and caveats: Apart from CMV serostatus, no immune exposure information was available.

The CDR3 spans 14 residues. V was shortened by 2 bases and J by 0 bases, with 8 bases between the two germline ends. The germline V gene encodes CDR1 MNHEY and CDR2 SMNVEV (reference sequence). While unrecorded immune exposures were likely, the donors were nominally healthy when sampled. Researchers ran the PCR with 60 Vbeta and 13 Jbeta primers. TCRdb's table, derived via immunoSEQ multiplex PCR, lists solely in-frame clones and lacks some. The top ten clones hold less than 2% of a sample with approximately 150,000 clones, roughly a tenth of them seen once. The V call is TRBV27, the J call TRBJ2-7; a possible D gene is TRBD1 (5 bases). Sequencing input: PBMCs. This receptor was obtained from a male donor in good health and CMV-seronegative. CDR3 region: CASSLRQSSYEQYF. The CDR3 DNA reads as TGTGCCAGCAGTTTAAGACAGAGCTCCTACGAGCAGTACTTC.